This is a list of T cell receptor beta chains from one sample in a study of T cells after yellow fever vaccination. TCRdb analysed the 5' RACE reads with MiXCR anew, one entry per CDR3 protein. This repertoire shows under 550,000 distinct CDR3 sequences, 21% found once; its top ten account for approximately 15%. Sequenced material: PBMCs, taken approximately 22 days after the first yellow fever vaccination. The receptors derive from a young man who received the YFV17D yellow fever vaccine. CDR3s include the opening cysteine and the closing phenylalanine or tryptophan. A D gene is named only where the DNA matches it firmly. Part of the rows lack a size; the others show once, few, many or a class for expanded clones.

j_call: TRBJ1-1
clone_size: few
d_call: .
v_call: TRBV5-1
cdr3_nt: TGCGCCAGCAGCTTTTTGGGGAGAGGAGACACTGAAGCTTTCTTT
cdr3_aa: CASSFLGRGDTEAFF

j_call: TRBJ1-6
clone_size: .
d_call: .
v_call: TRBV12-3/TRBV12-4
cdr3_nt: TGTGCCAGCAGTTTTACAACCCATAATTCACCCCTCCACTTT
cdr3_aa: CASSFTTHNSPLHF

j_call: TRBJ1-6
clone_size: .
d_call: .
v_call: TRBV15
cdr3_nt: TGTGCCACCAGCAGAGGGGGGCCAGGGACTAATTCACCCCTCCACTTT
cdr3_aa: CATSRGGPGTNSPLHF

j_call: TRBJ2-3
clone_size: once
d_call: .
v_call: TRBV18
cdr3_nt: TGTGCCAGCTCACCTCGGGTCTTTGGCACAGATACGCAGTATTTT
cdr3_aa: CASSPRVFGTDTQYF

j_call: TRBJ2-2
clone_size: .
d_call: TRBD2
v_call: TRBV24-1
cdr3_nt: TGTGCCACCAGTGACGGAGGGACTAGCGGGGGGGCCGGGGAGCTGTTTTTT
cdr3_aa: CATSDGGTSGGAGELFF

j_call: TRBJ2-3
clone_size: .
d_call: .
v_call: TRBV9
cdr3_nt: TGTGCCAGCAGCGGCCGAGGGCAGATCACAGATACGCAGTATTTT
cdr3_aa: CASSGRGQITDTQYF

j_call: TRBJ2-7
clone_size: .
d_call: .
v_call: TRBV5-5
cdr3_nt: TGTGCCAGCAGCTTGAACTTGGAGCAGTACTTC
cdr3_aa: CASSLNLEQYF

j_call: TRBJ2-5
clone_size: few
d_call: .
v_call: TRBV3-1
cdr3_nt: TGTGCCAGCAGCCGGACCCTCAGGGAGACCCAGTACTTC
cdr3_aa: CASSRTLRETQYF

j_call: TRBJ2-5
clone_size: many
d_call: TRBD2
v_call: TRBV3-1
cdr3_nt: TGTGCCAGCAGCCCCTTCGGGGGGGAGACCCAGTACTTC
cdr3_aa: CASSPFGGETQYF

j_call: TRBJ2-5
clone_size: few
d_call: .
v_call: TRBV2
cdr3_nt: TGTGCCAGCAGTGCCGAGGGGTGGAAAGAGACCCAGTACTTC
cdr3_aa: CASSAEGWKETQYF

j_call: TRBJ2-5
clone_size: .
d_call: .
v_call: TRBV4-2
cdr3_nt: TGTGCCAGCAGCCCTTACGGCAGGGATCAAGAGACCCAGTACTTC
cdr3_aa: CASSPYGRDQETQYF

j_call: TRBJ2-7
clone_size: .
d_call: TRBD1
v_call: TRBV12-3/TRBV12-4
cdr3_nt: TGTGCCAGCAGGGACCGGGACAGGGACTACGAGCAGTACTTC
cdr3_aa: CASRDRDRDYEQYF

j_call: TRBJ2-5
clone_size: few
d_call: TRBD1
v_call: TRBV2
cdr3_nt: TGTGCCAGCAGTGAAGGACAGGGGGGTGAGACCCAGTACTTC
cdr3_aa: CASSEGQGGETQYF

j_call: TRBJ1-4
clone_size: few
d_call: .
v_call: TRBV2
cdr3_nt: TGTGCCAGCAGTCGCAACCGCCAAGACAGAGCAACTAATGAAAAACTGTTTTTT
cdr3_aa: CASSRNRQDRATNEKLFF

j_call: TRBJ2-7
clone_size: .
d_call: .
v_call: TRBV10-2
cdr3_nt: TGCGCCAGCAGTGATATTTCGGGCACCGCGGGGCAGGACGAGCAGTACTTC
cdr3_aa: CASSDISGTAGQDEQYF